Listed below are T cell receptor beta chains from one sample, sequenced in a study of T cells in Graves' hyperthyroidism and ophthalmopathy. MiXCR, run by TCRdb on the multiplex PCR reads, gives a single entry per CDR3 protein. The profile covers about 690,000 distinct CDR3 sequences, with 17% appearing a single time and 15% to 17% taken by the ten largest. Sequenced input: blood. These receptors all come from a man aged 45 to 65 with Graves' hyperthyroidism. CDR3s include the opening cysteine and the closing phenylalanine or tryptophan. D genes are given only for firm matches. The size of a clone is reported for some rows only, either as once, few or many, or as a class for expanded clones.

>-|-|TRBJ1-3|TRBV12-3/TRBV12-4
CASSPQGGGNTIYF
TGTGCCAGCAGTCCCCAGGGTGGTGGAAACACCATATATTTT
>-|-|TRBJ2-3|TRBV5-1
CASSGAAKADTQYF
TGCGCCAGCAGCGGTGCCGCAAAGGCAGATACGCAGTATTTT
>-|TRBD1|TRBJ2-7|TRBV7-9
CASSSTTGLLIYEQYF
TGTGCCAGCAGCTCGACGACAGGGCTCCTGATCTACGAGCAGTACTTC
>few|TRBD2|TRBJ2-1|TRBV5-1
CASSEIRTSGPLHEQFF
TGCGCCAGCAGCGAAATCCGCACTAGCGGGCCCCTCCATGAGCAGTTCTTC
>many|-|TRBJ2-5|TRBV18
CASSPPGGETQYF
TGTGCCAGCTCACCACCAGGGGGTGAGACCCAGTACTTC
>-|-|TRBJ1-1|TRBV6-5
CASSYNWGTEAFF
TGTGCCAGCAGTTACAATTGGGGCACTGAAGCTTTCTTT
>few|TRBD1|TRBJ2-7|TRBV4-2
CASSRDRVEYYEQYF
TGTGCCAGCAGCCGAGACAGGGTGGAGTACTACGAGCAGTACTTC
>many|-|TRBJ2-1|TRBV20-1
CSARNPGSYNEQFF
TGCAGTGCTAGAAATCCGGGTTCCTACAATGAGCAGTTCTTC
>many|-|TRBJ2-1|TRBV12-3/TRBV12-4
CASGYGGWDNEQFF
TGTGCCAGCGGATATGGGGGGTGGGACAATGAGCAGTTCTTC
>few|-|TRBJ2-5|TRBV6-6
CASSYGGFRGETQYF
TGTGCCAGCAGTTACGGGGGGTTTAGAGGAGAGACCCAGTACTTC
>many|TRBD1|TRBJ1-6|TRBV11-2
CASSLNRGQRNSPLHF
TGTGCCAGCAGCTTAAACAGGGGGCAAAGGAATTCACCCCTCCACTTT
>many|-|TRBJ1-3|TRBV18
CASSPDLGEGTIYF
TGTGCCAGCTCCCCTGACCTTGGCGAAGGCACCATATATTTT
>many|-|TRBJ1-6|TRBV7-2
CASSLVARAGHNSPLHF
TGTGCCAGCAGCTTAGTAGCTCGGGCAGGGCATAATTCACCCCTCCACTTT
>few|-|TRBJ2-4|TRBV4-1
CASSQDYPGGNIQYF
TGCGCCAGCAGCCAAGATTACCCAGGGGGGAACATTCAGTACTTC
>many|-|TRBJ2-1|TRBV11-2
CASSFTSTNEQFF
TGTGCCAGCAGCTTTACGAGCACCAATGAGCAGTTCTTC
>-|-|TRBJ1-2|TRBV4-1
CASSQEGSSNYGYTF
TGCGCCAGCAGCCAAGAGGGCAGCTCTAACTATGGCTACACCTTC
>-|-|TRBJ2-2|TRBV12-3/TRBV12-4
CASRRWGTGGELFF
TGTGCCAGCAGAAGATGGGGGACCGGCGGGGAGCTGTTTTTT